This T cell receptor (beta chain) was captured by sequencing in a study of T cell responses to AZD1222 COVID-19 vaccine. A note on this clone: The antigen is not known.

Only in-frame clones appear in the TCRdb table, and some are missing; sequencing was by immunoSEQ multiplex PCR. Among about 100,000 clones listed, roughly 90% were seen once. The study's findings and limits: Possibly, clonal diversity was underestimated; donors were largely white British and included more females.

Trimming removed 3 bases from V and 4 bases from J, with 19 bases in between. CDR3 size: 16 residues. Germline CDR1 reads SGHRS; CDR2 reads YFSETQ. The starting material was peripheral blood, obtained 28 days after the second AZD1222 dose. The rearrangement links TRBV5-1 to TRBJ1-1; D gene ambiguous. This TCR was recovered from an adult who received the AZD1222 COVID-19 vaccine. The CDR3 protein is CASSSRFGGLGTEAFF. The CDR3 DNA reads TGCGCCAGCAGCTCGAGGTTCGGCGGGCTGGGCACTGAAGCTTTCTTT.